Below are 31 T cell receptor beta chains sequenced from a single sample in a study of blood T cell repertoires in COVID-19. Repertoires were generated with immunoSEQ multiplex PCR, while TCRdb's copy carries only in-frame clones and drops some. The sample holds some 370,000 clones; around 90% are singletons and the top ten take 0.95% to 1.5%. What was sequenced was peripheral blood. The receptors here all came from a man in his forties with acute or convalescent COVID-19.

The rearrangement links TRBV5-1 to TRBJ2-3, with 7 bases aligning to TRBD1. The CDR3 has 16 amino acids. The germline V gene has CDR1 SGHRS and CDR2 YFSETQ. The trim removed 0 bases at V and 2 bases at J, leaving 6 bases unmatched. CDR3 DNA: TGCGCCAGCAGCTTGGGACAGGGTGTGTCCACAGATACGCAGTATTTT. Translation: CASSLGQGVSTDTQYF. The full variable domain, in which reference TRBV5-1 and TRBJ2-3 provide the parts outside the CDR3, is KAGVTQTPRYLIKTRGQQVTLSCSPISGHRSVSWYQQTPGQGLQFLFEYFSETQRNKGNFPGRFSGRQFSNSRSEMNVSTLELGDSALYLCASSLGQGVSTDTQYFGPGTRLTVL.

The chain is built from TRBV19 and TRBJ1-2; a weak D match, TRBD1 (6 bases). V lost 3 bases and J 0 bases, leaving 11 bases between the germline ends. The CDR3 length is 15 residues. From germline, CDR1 is LNHDA and CDR2 SQIVND (reference sequence). CDR3 sequence reads: CASSIQGQTNYGYTF. The CDR3 region has the DNA TGTGCCAGTAGTATTCAGGGGCAGACTAACTATGGCTACACCTTC.

The gene calls are TRBV7-6 and TRBJ2-7; TRBD1 aligns across 10 bases. CDR1 and CDR2 (germline): SGHVS, FNYEAQ. The CDR3 contains 15 residues. The V and J ends lost 7 bases and 4 bases, in that order; junction bases with no gene match: 10. CDR3 loop: CASTTMPGQGYEQYF. In nucleotides, the CDR3 is TGTGCCAGCACCACAATGCCGGGACAGGGGTACGAGCAGTACTTC.

The V call is TRBV3-1 (or the pseudogene TRBV3-2), the J call TRBJ1-2; weak D call: TRBD1 (6 bases). The germline V gene encodes CDR1 LGHDT and CDR2 YNNKEL (reference sequence). The CDR3 spans 15 residues. Trimming pared 3 bases from V and 2 bases from J, leaving 13 bases between. CDR3 DNA sequence: TGTGCCAGCAGCCAGCCGGGACACCACAACTATGGCTACACCTTC. This sequence encodes CASSQPGHHNYGYTF.

This clone was picked up a small number of times. The chain recombines TRBV19 with TRBJ1-3; D gene unclear. V was clipped by 2 bases and J by 8 bases, with 16 bases between them. The germline CDR1 and CDR2 sequences are LNHDA and SQIVND (reference sequence). This CDR3 comprises 15 residues. The CDR3 nucleotides read TGTGCCAGTAGTATAAACGGGGAAACCGAACACACCATATATTTT. It codes for CASSINGETEHTIYF.

CDR3 loop: CASSQGAGNEQFF. DNA of the CDR3: TGTGCCAGCAGCCAGGGGGCCGGGAATGAGCAGTTCTTC. The chain recombines TRBV7-9 with TRBJ2-1; 8 bases match TRBD1. This CDR3 is 13 amino acids long. Unmatched junction bases numbered 4, after V lost 5 bases and J lost 7 bases. The V gene's germline CDR1 is SEHNR and CDR2 FQNEAQ (reference sequence).

This chain connects TRBV19 to TRBJ1-1; D might be TRBD1 (6 bases). The CDR3 loop spans 17 amino acids. V was trimmed by 0 bases and J by 3 bases, leaving 17 bases between them. Germline V gene lookup returns CDR1 LNHDA and CDR2 SQIVND (reference sequence). This CDR3 reads CASSIDGQGRGYTEAFF. In DNA, the CDR3 is TGTGCCAGTAGTATAGATGGGCAGGGAAGGGGGTACACTGAAGCTTTCTTT.

The chain couples TRBV7-2 to TRBJ2-7; a weak D match, TRBD2 (6 bases). The CDR3 is 15 amino acids. Germline V lookup: CDR1 SGHTA, CDR2 FQGNSA. Trimming left V 5 bases short and J 0 bases short, with 14 bases between. The CDR3 DNA reads as TGTGCCAGCAGCCCCACGGGACTGAGCTCCTACGAGCAGTACTTC. It yields the protein CASSPTGLSSYEQYF. The full variable domain, rest sourced from reference TRBV7-2 and TRBJ2-7, is GAGVSQSPSNKVTEKGKDVELRCDPISGHTALYWYRQSLGQGLEFLIYFQGNSAPDKSGLPSDRFSAERTGGSVSTLTIQRTQQEDSAVYLCASSPTGLSSYEQYFGPGTRLTVT.

This clone was observed a single time. V and J are TRBV7-3 and TRBJ1-1; maybe TRBD1 (6 bases). V gave up 3 bases and J gave up 4 bases, with 18 bases separating them. The CDR3 totals 16 residues. The V gene's germline CDR1 is SGHTA and CDR2 FQGTGA. The CDR3 DNA follows: TGTGCCAGCAGCTTGGACAGAATTTCGGTTGGCACTGAAGCTTTCTTT. It codes for CASSLDRISVGTEAFF.

The chain uses TRBV15 and TRBJ1-3, with D possibly being TRBD1 (6 bases). CDR1 is LNHNV and CDR2 is YYDKDF in the germline V gene (reference sequence). The V gene lost 1 base and the J gene lost 2 bases, with 9 bases spanning the gap. The CDR3 loop spans 15 amino acids. In DNA, the CDR3 is TGTGCCACCAGCAGAGCTGGGACAACTGGAAACACCATATATTTT. This encodes CATSRAGTTGNTIYF.

The genes are TRBV19 and TRBJ1-1, with D tentatively TRBD1 (6 bases). The CDR3 covers 11 residues. Between the trimmed V and J ends, which lost 9 bases and 4 bases, there was a span of 9 bases. CDR1 and CDR2 (germline): LNHDA, SQIVND (reference sequence). The CDR3 is CASTGFTEAFF. The CDR3 DNA reads TGTGCCAGCACAGGGTTCACTGAAGCTTTCTTT.

This clone was found once. J is TRBJ1-4 and V is TRBV2, with TRBD1 identical over 7 bases. The CDR3 contains 16 residues. J was trimmed by 7 bases and V by 0 bases; bases with no gene match: 8. Germline values: CDR1 SNHLY, CDR2 FYNNEI. CDR3: CASSEAEGALGEKLFF. The CDR3 region has the DNA TGTGCCAGCAGTGAAGCGGAGGGGGCGTTAGGTGAAAAACTGTTTTTT.

CDR3 bases: TGTGCCAGCAGTTACTCGCAGGGTGGGCGCGCGCAGTATTTT. It is translated as CASSYSQGGRAQYF. The chain couples TRBV6-5 to TRBJ2-3; D is perhaps TRBD1 (5 bases). The CDR3 is 14 residues long. V was cut by 0 bases and J by 10 bases, with 14 bases left in between. CDR1 is MNHEY and CDR2 is SVGAGI in the germline V gene.

The V and J genes are TRBV4-2 and TRBJ1-2; tentative D call: TRBD1 (5 bases). CDR3 length: 14 residues. V was clipped by 4 bases and J by 7 bases, with 16 bases between them. CDR1 and CDR2 from the germline V gene are LGHNA and YNFKEQ. The CDR3 spells CASSPVGGGGGYTF. DNA for the CDR3: TGTGCCAGCAGCCCCGTCGGGGGGGGTGGTGGCTACACCTTC.

This chain uses TRBV6-5 with TRBJ1-2; 7 nucleotides line up with TRBD1. The CDR3 spans 13 residues. Trimming took 3 bases from V and 7 from J; bases not matched to a gene: 5. Germline V gene lookup returns CDR1 MNHEY and CDR2 SVGAGI. The CDR3 loop is CASSYGQGGGYTF. The CDR3 DNA follows: TGTGCCAGCAGTTATGGGCAGGGGGGTGGCTACACCTTC.

This clone is a singleton in its sample. J is TRBJ2-7 and V is TRBV29-1, with 8 bases identical to TRBD1. The CDR3 covers 13 residues. J gave up 2 bases and V 1 base, and 1 base lay outside the gene matches. Germline CDR1 reads SQVTM; CDR2 reads ANQGSEA. CDR3 residues: CSVEGQGPYEQYF. CDR3 bases: TGCAGCGTTGAAGGACAGGGGCCCTACGAGCAGTACTTC.

J is TRBJ2-6 and V is TRBV7-8; D gene uncertain. The CDR3 has 14 residues. The germline CDR1 and CDR2 sequences are SGHVS and FQNEAQ. Trimming left V 3 bases short and J 3 bases short, with 6 bases between. The CDR3 bases are TGTGCCAGCAGCTTCGCAGTTGGGGCCAACGTCCTGACTTTC. It encodes CASSFAVGANVLTF. The full variable domain, its missing parts supplied by reference TRBV7-8 and TRBJ2-6, is GAGVSQSPRYKVAKRGQDVALRCDPISGHVSLFWYQQALGQGPEFLTYFQNEAQLDKSGLPSDRFFAERPEGSVSTLKIQRTQQEDSAVYLCASSFAVGANVLTFGAGSRLTVL.

The genes are TRBV6-5 and TRBJ2-5; 7 nucleotides align to TRBD1. V lost 6 bases and J lost 5; bases outside the gene matches: 9. Germline V gives CDR1 MNHEY, CDR2 SVGAGI. The CDR3 spans 14 residues. The CDR3 protein is CASSPAGQVETQYF. The CDR3 DNA reads as TGTGCCAGCAGCCCAGCCGGACAGGTGGAGACCCAGTACTTC.

The V and J genes are TRBV28 and TRBJ1-4; the match to TRBD1 covers 9 bases. The length of the CDR3 is 14 residues. The V gene end was trimmed by 8 bases and the J gene end by 8 bases; junction bases not matched to a gene: 9. The germline gives CDR1 MDHEN, CDR2 SYDVKM. In DNA, the CDR3 is TGTGCCAGCGGTTGGGGACAGGGTTGGGAAAAACTGTTTTTT. Translation gives CASGWGQGWEKLFF.

CDR3 in amino acids: CAWRETGVWEEQYF. In DNA, the CDR3 is TGTGCCTGGAGAGAGACAGGGGTTTGGGAAGAGCAGTACTTC. The chain links TRBV30 to TRBJ2-7; TRBD1 aligns across 8 bases. The CDR3 is made up of 14 amino acids. V lost 3 bases, J lost 7 bases, and 11 bases stayed unmatched. Germline CDR1 is GTSNPN and CDR2 is SVGIG (reference sequence).

The chain has TRBV2 and TRBJ1-5; TRBD1 matches 7 bases. V shed 3 bases, J shed 5 bases, and the junction held 7 bases outside the gene matches. The CDR3 consists of 15 residues. Germline loops: CDR1 SNHLY, CDR2 FYNNEI. The CDR3 loop reads CASSELRGRDQPQHF. In nucleotides, the CDR3 is TGTGCCAGCAGTGAGTTAAGGGGGCGAGATCAGCCCCAGCATTTT.

V and J are TRBV20-1 and TRBJ1-1, with TRBD1 matching 8 bases. The V segment lost 3 bases and the J segment 5 bases; nucleotides outside the gene matches: 5. Per germline, CDR1 DFQATT and CDR2 SNEGSKA (reference sequence). The CDR3 totals 13 residues. The CDR3 sequence: CSASQGASTEAFF. CDR3 sequence (DNA): TGCAGTGCTAGTCAGGGGGCGAGTACTGAAGCTTTCTTT.

The chain couples TRBV6-1 to TRBJ1-3; D may be TRBD1 (5 bases). The V end lost 2 bases, the J end lost 8 bases, and 19 bases lay between the germline ends. The CDR3 has 16 amino acids. The germline V gene encodes CDR1 MNHNS and CDR2 SASEGT. Written as DNA, the CDR3 is TGTGCCAGCAGTGAAAGTTGGCAGGGAGGAGTTGACACCATATATTTT. Amino acid sequence: CASSESWQGGVDTIYF.

This clone was recorded only once. The chain employs TRBV6-5 and TRBJ1-2; 9 bases are a match to TRBD1. V was pared by 5 bases and J by 7 bases, with 8 bases of the junction left unmatched. There are 14 residues in the CDR3. Germline values: CDR1 MNHEY, CDR2 SVGAGI. In DNA form, the CDR3 reads TGTGCCAGCAGTCACAGGGGGCGCATCTTTGGCTACACCTTC. Its translation: CASSHRGRIFGYTF.

This sequence joins TRBV7-9 and TRBJ2-7, with TRBD1 matching over 8 bases. CDR3 size: 14 residues. CDR1 is SEHNR and CDR2 is FQNEAQ in the germline V gene (reference sequence). The V segment lost 5 bases and the J segment 3 bases; nucleotides outside the gene matches: 6. The CDR3 DNA reads TGTGCCAGCAGCATCGACAGGGGACGCTACGAGCAGTACTTC. It encodes CASSIDRGRYEQYF.

This clone came up once. The V and J genes are TRBV7-9 and TRBJ2-7; D is possibly TRBD2 (5 bases). Looked up from germline, CDR1 is SEHNR and CDR2 is FQNEAQ (reference sequence). V lost 7 bases and J 6 bases, leaving 22 bases between the germline ends. The CDR3 extends over 15 amino acids. CDR3 sequence: CASTPGATPGIEQYF. For the CDR3, the DNA is TGTGCCAGCACCCCAGGAGCCACCCCGGGGATCGAGCAGTACTTC.

Only one count was recorded for this clone. The V and J genes are TRBV7-2 and TRBJ1-2; unclear D gene. V dropped 1 base and J dropped 2 bases, with 8 bases sitting between them. This CDR3 spans 14 amino acids. Germline V gives CDR1 SGHTA, CDR2 FQGNSA. CDR3 amino acids: CASSLGVRNYGYTF. CDR3 DNA: TGTGCCAGCAGCTTAGGAGTCAGGAACTATGGCTACACCTTC.

The chain recombines TRBV28 with TRBJ1-5, with TRBD1 matching 8 bases. With V trimmed by 10 bases and J by 7 bases, 6 bases remained unmatched. Germline CDR1 and CDR2: MDHEN and SYDVKM. The CDR3 covers 12 residues. The CDR3 here is CATGQGGQPQHF. CDR3 DNA: TGTGCCACCGGACAGGGAGGCCAGCCCCAGCATTTT. Full variable domain (rest looked up from reference TRBV28 and TRBJ1-5): DVKVTQSSRYLVKRTGEKVFLECVQDMDHENMFWYRQDPGLGLRLIYFSYDVKMKEKGDIPEGYSVSREKKERFSLILESASTNQTSMYLCATGQGGQPQHFGDGTRLSIL.

This clone was counted a single time. This sequence joins TRBV27 and TRBJ2-3; 8 bases align to TRBD1. The CDR3 totals 17 residues. V gave up 3 bases and J gave up 4 bases; unmatched junction bases: 12. Looked up from germline, CDR1 is MNHEY and CDR2 is SMNVEV (reference sequence). The CDR3 DNA follows: TGTGCCAGCAGTTTGAATGTAATCACAGGGGGATCAGATACGCAGTATTTT. Translation: CASSLNVITGGSDTQYF.

This clone came up a few times. Written as DNA, the CDR3 is TGTGCCAGTAGTATAGCCCCAGGGGCGCTTACGAGGCCACCCCTCCACTTT. Its translation: CASSIAPGALTRPPLHF. The chain is built from TRBV19 and TRBJ1-6, with a tentative D call TRBD1 (6 bases). In germline, CDR1 is LNHDA, CDR2 SQIVND (reference sequence). V gave up 1 base and J gave up 11 bases, with 21 bases separating them. The CDR3 runs 17 residues.

V usage is TRBV6-2 or TRBV6-3 and J usage is TRBJ2-7; 9 bases match TRBD1. After removal of 0 bases from V and 3 bases from J, the junction contained 6 bases not matched to a gene. The CDR3 loop spans 16 amino acids. Germline V gene sequence: CDR1 MNHEY, CDR2 SVGEGT. The CDR3 coding sequence is TGTGCCAGCAGTTACTCGGGGACAGGGTTGAACTACGAGCAGTACTTC. Amino acids: CASSYSGTGLNYEQYF.